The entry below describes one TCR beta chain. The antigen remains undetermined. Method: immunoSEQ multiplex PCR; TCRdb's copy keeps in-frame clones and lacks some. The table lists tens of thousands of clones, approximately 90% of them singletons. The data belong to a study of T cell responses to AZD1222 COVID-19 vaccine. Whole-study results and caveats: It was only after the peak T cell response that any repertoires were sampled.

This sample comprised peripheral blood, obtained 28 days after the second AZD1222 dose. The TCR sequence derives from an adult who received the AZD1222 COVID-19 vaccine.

The CDR3 is CASSMWASGALYNEQFF. DNA of the CDR3: TGTGCCAGTAGTATGTGGGCTAGCGGGGCACTCTACAATGAGCAGTTCTTC. The rearrangement uses TRBV19 and TRBJ2-1, with TRBD2 identical over 9 bases. CDR1 is LNHDA, CDR2 SQIVND, per germline (reference sequence). Trimming at V came to 3 bases and at J to 3 bases, leaving 9 bases not matched to a gene. The length of the CDR3 is 17 residues.